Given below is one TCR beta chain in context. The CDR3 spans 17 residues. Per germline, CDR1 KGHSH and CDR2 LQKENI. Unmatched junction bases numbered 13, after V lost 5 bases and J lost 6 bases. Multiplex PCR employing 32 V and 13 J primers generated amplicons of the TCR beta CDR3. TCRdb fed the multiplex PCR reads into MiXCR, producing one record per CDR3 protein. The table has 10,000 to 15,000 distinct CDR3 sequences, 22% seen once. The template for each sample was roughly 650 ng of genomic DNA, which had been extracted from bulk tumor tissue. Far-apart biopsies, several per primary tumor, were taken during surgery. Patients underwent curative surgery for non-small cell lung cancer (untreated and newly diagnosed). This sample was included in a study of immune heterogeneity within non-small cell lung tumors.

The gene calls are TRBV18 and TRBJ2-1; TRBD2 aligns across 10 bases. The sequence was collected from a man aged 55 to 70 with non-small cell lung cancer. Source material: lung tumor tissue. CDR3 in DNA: TGTGCCAGCTCAAGTCCCCTAGCGGGAGTGGGGCCCAATGAGCAGTTCTTC. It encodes CASSSPLAGVGPNEQFF. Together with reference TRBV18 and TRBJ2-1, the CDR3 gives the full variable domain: NAGVMQNPRHLVRRRGQEARLRCSPMKGHSHVYWYRQLPEEGLKFMVYLQKENIIDESGMPKERFSAEFPKEGPSILRIQQVVRGDSAAYFCASSSPLAGVGPNEQFFGPGTRLTVL.